This entry describes one T cell receptor (beta chain). Its antigen is currently unknown. Sequencing was limited to surgery cases with top T cell transcript signatures in brain tissue. Pre-surgery treatment included at least one anti-epileptic drug. The sample belongs to a study of brain T cells in children with intractable seizures. Study findings and constraints: Absence of clones before surgery may stem from lower sequencing depth.

The assay was immunoSEQ multiplex PCR, and TCRdb's table has in-frame clones only and misses some. The data show under 150,000 clones, 85% to 95% seen once. CDR1 is SGHTA and CDR2 is FQGNSA in the germline V gene. The CDR3 totals 15 residues. Trimming pared 5 bases from V and 4 bases from J, leaving 16 bases between. Sequences were derived from peripheral blood, sampled at surgery. This sequence was found in a boy under two years old with hemimegalencephaly and intractable seizures. The rearrangement uses TRBV7-2 and TRBJ2-3; D gene unclear. The CDR3 DNA is TGTGCCAGCAGCCAGCTTAGGTCCCATGCAGATACGCAGTATTTT. Protein: CASSQLRSHADTQYF.